Listed here are 9 T cell receptor beta chains from one sample, sequenced in a study of CD8 T cells in ankylosing spondylitis. Study observations and caveats: Blood from ankylosing spondylitis patients appeared to carry a characteristic roughly 8-variant TCR beta motif.

One entry per CDR3 protein, called by TCRdb with MiXCR from the 5' RACE reads. The sample carries approximately 520,000 distinct CDR3 sequences, approximately 5.3% recorded once. These receptors lack a known antigen. The sequenced sample consisted of blood, either unsorted or a sorted T cell fraction (not recorded which). The receptor source for this set is a male donor with ankylosing spondylitis.

This clonotype was observed many times. The V call is TRBV5-5, the J call TRBJ2-1; D unclear. Germline CDR1 and CDR2: SGHKS and YYEKEE (reference sequence). The CDR3 contains 15 residues. V dropped 1 base and J dropped 1 base, with 9 bases sitting between them. CDR3 residues: CASSLKQPSYNEQFF. The CDR3 DNA is TGTGCCAGCAGCTTGAAACAGCCTTCCTACAATGAGCAGTTCTTC.

This clonotype was observed at least ten times. The rearrangement joins TRBV5-1 to TRBJ1-1, with 12 nucleotides matching TRBD1. The germline gives CDR1 SGHRS, CDR2 YFSETQ. The CDR3 is 16 amino acids. V shed 3 bases and J 1 base; nucleotides not matched to a gene: 4. The CDR3 region is CASSWDRGHGNTEAFF. CDR3 in DNA: TGCGCCAGCAGCTGGGACAGGGGGCATGGGAACACTGAAGCTTTCTTT.

This clonotype was seen repeatedly, ten times or more. The J gene is TRBJ2-1, the V gene TRBV28, with D unclear. The germline V and J ends were trimmed by 6 bases and 0 bases, with 6 bases remaining between them. The CDR3 runs 13 residues. From germline, CDR1 is MDHEN and CDR2 SYDVKM. The CDR3 region has the DNA TGTGCCAGCAGATCCAGCTCCTACAATGAGCAGTTCTTC. This sequence encodes CASRSSSYNEQFF. Full variable domain (rest looked up from reference TRBV28 and TRBJ2-1): DVKVTQSSRYLVKRTGEKVFLECVQDMDHENMFWYRQDPGLGLRLIYFSYDVKMKEKGDIPEGYSVSREKKERFSLILESASTNQTSMYLCASRSSSYNEQFFGPGTRLTVL.

This clonotype was found many times. The V gene is TRBV12-3 or TRBV12-4, the J gene TRBJ1-1; TRBD1 matches at 7 bases. This CDR3 comprises 14 residues. V lost 5 bases to trimming and J lost 3 bases; unmatched junction nucleotides: 6. The CDR3 DNA is TGTGCCAGCAGTCCCGGACAGGAGGACACTGAAGCTTTCTTT. This gives the protein CASSPGQEDTEAFF.

This clonotype was seen ten or more times. The V call is TRBV20-1, the J call TRBJ2-5; 8 bases map to TRBD2. The germline CDR1 and CDR2 sequences are DFQATT and SNEGSKA (reference sequence). The CDR3 runs to 15 residues. The trim removed 6 bases at V and 5 bases at J, leaving 14 bases unmatched. The CDR3 spells CSAGPGGLMGETQYF. The DNA for the CDR3 is TGCAGTGCCGGGCCGGGGGGGCTGATGGGGGAGACCCAGTACTTC.

In regard to this clonotype: Since a much larger clone is just one base distant, this may be a read error. V is TRBV10-3 and J is TRBJ2-7, with unresolved D. Germline V CDR1 and CDR2: ENHRY, SYGVKD. The CDR3 consists of 11 residues. CDR3 coding DNA: TGTGACATCAGCCCCGGCTACGAGCAGTACTTC. It translates to CDISPGYEQYF.

This sequence joins TRBV10-1 and TRBJ1-6; no reliable D call. The CDR3 length is 13 residues. In germline, CDR1 is WNHNN, CDR2 SYGVQD (reference sequence). V shed 1 base and J shed 6 bases, with 4 bases lying between them. The CDR3 spells CASSEWINSPLHF. CDR3 sequence (DNA): TGCGCCAGCAGTGAGTGGATTAATTCACCCCTCCACTTT.

On this clonotype itself: Just one base apart from a much larger clone, this may be a read error. Written as DNA, the CDR3 is TGTGCCAGCAGCTTATCTGTGACTCCGCCCCAGCATTTT. Translating it yields CASSLSVTPPQHF. V and J are TRBV7-6 and TRBJ1-5; D is ambiguous. This CDR3 spans 13 amino acids. V was trimmed by 2 bases and J by 9 bases, leaving 11 bases between them. Germline V CDR1 and CDR2: SGHVS, FNYEAQ.

With regard to this clonotype: Mismatch with germline at one junction end may stem from a read error. The V gene is TRBV7-9, the J gene TRBJ2-7; D may correspond to TRBD1 or TRBD2 (5 bases each). This CDR3 region has 14 residues. CDR1 and CDR2 from the germline V gene are SEHNR and FQNEAQ (reference sequence). CDR3 loop: CATSRGTTSYEQDF. The CDR3 DNA is TGTGCCACCAGCCGAGGGACCACTTCCTACGAGCAGGACTTC. Full variable domain (rest looked up from reference TRBV7-9 and TRBJ2-7): DTGVSQNPRHKITKRGQNVTFRCDPISEHNRLYWYRQTLGQGPEFLTYFQNEAQLEKSRLLSDRFSAERPKGSFSTLEIQRTEQGDSAMYLCATSRGTTSYEQDFGPGTRLTVT.